This T cell receptor beta chain was observed in a study of cytomegalovirus exposure and HLA in healthy donors. Study findings and constraints: In a later analysis, V- and J-gene trimming of beta chains associated with a DCLRE1C missense variant, replicated independently.

The CDR3 spans 17 residues. Germline V gene lookup returns CDR1 MGHRA and CDR2 YSYEKL. Worth noting for this clone: Its antigen remains unknown. Sequence at one end of the junction differs from germline and may be a read error.

The PCR contained 60 Vbeta and 13 Jbeta primers. The data were produced by immunoSEQ multiplex PCR, yet TCRdb's version contains in-frame clones alone and is incomplete. The repertoire holds about 67,000 clones, with around 80% as singletons. This clonotype was obtained from a man aged 40-49 years in good health and CMV-seronegative. The chain recombines TRBV4-1 with TRBJ2-3; 15 bases are shared with TRBD2. The sample comprised PBMCs. This CDR3 reads CARSQDRTSGGADTQYF. CDR3 nucleotides: TGCGCCAGAAGCCAAGATCGGACTAGCGGGGGGGCAGATACGCAGTATTTT.